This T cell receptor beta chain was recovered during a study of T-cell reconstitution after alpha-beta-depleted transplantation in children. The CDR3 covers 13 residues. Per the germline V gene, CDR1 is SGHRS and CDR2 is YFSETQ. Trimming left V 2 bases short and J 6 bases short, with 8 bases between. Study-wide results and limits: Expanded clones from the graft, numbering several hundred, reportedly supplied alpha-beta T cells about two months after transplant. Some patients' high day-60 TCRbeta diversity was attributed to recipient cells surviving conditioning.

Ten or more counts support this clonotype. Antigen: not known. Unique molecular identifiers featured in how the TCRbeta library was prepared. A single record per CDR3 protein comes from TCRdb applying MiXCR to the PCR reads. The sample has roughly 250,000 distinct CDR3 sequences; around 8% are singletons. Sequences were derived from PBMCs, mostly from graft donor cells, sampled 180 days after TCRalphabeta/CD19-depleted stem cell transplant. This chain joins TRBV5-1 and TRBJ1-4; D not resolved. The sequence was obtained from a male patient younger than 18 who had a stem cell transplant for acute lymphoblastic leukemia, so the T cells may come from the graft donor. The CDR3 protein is CASSLSSYEKLFF. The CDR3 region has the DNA TGCGCCAGCAGCTTATCGTCGTATGAAAAACTGTTTTTT.